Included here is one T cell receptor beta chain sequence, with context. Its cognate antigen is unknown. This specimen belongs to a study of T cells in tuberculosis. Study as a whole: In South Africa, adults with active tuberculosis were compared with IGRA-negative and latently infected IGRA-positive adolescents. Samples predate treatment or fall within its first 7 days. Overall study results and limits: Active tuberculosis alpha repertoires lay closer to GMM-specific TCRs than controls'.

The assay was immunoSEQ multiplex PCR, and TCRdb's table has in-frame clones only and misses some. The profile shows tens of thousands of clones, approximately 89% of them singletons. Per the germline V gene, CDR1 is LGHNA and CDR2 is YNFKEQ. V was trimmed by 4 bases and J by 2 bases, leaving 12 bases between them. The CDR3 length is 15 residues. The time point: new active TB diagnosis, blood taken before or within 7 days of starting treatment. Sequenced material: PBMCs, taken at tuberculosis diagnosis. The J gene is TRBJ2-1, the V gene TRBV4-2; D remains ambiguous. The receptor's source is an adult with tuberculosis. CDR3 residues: CASSRVAEAYNEQFF. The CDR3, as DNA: TGTGCCAGCAGCCGAGTCGCGGAAGCCTACAATGAGCAGTTCTTC.